This passage covers 24 T cell receptor beta chains from one sample sequenced in a study of T-cell reconstitution after alpha-beta-depleted transplantation in children. Unique molecular identifiers were incorporated into the prepared TCRbeta library. Each CDR3 protein gets one entry after TCRdb re-called the PCR reads with MiXCR. This sample has around 490,000 distinct CDR3 sequences, with more than 9.5% found just once. The sequences come from PBMCs, mostly from graft donor cells, collected 180 days after TCRalphabeta/CD19-depleted stem cell transplant. The source of these receptors is a female patient aged 2 to 10 who had a stem cell transplant for aplastic anemia, so the T cells may come from the graft donor.

The chain employs TRBV3-1 and TRBJ1-1; D unresolved. Trimming cost V 1 base and J 2 bases, with 8 bases left between them. Per the germline V gene, CDR1 is LGHDT and CDR2 is YNNKEL (reference sequence). This CDR3 has 14 residues. CDR3 nucleotide sequence: TGTGCCAGCAGCCAAGCTGAGGTTAACACTGAAGCTTTCTTT. Translated, it gives CASSQAEVNTEAFF.

This clonotype was seen a handful of times. The gene calls are TRBV7-2 and TRBJ2-3; TRBD1 aligns across 7 bases. CDR3 length: 14 amino acids. Trimming at V came to 7 bases and at J to 1 base, leaving 5 bases not matched to a gene. Germline V gene sequence: CDR1 SGHTA, CDR2 FQGNSA. The CDR3 loop reads CASTQDRRTDTQYF. DNA for the CDR3: TGTGCCAGCACCCAGGACAGGCGCACAGATACGCAGTATTTT.

Only a few counts were recorded for this clonotype. The V and J genes are TRBV6-1 and TRBJ2-1, with 8 positions matching TRBD2. This CDR3 is 15 amino acids long. Germline V CDR1 and CDR2: MNHNS, SASEGT. Trimming cost V 4 bases and J 8 bases; bases outside gene matches: 10. For the CDR3, the DNA is TGTGCCAGCAGTGCTTTGCGGGAGGTTGTAGATGAGCAGTTCTTC. It encodes CASSALREVVDEQFF.

In this sample, this clonotype turned up many times. The chain recombines TRBV12-3 or TRBV12-4 with TRBJ2-7; TRBD2 matches at 8 bases. This CDR3 region has 15 residues. V lost 6 bases to trimming and J lost 5 bases; unmatched junction nucleotides: 12. This chain's CDR3 is CASSPAGAGKNEQYV. The CDR3 DNA sequence: TGTGCCAGCAGCCCAGCGGGAGCTGGGAAAAACGAGCAGTACGTC.

This clonotype was counted once. The CDR3 loop reads CASSLSGQDIQYF. The CDR3 nucleotides are TGCGCCAGCAGCTTATCCGGACAGGACATTCAGTACTTC. The rearrangement uses TRBV5-1 and TRBJ2-4, with 7 positions matching TRBD1. Germline CDR1 and CDR2: SGHRS and YFSETQ. Trimming took 2 bases from V and 8 from J; bases not matched to a gene: 4. The CDR3 loop spans 13 amino acids.

The chain carries TRBV12-3 or TRBV12-4 and TRBJ2-5, with D uncertain. The CDR3 consists of 16 residues. V was shortened by 6 bases and J by 4 bases, with 21 bases between the two germline ends. CDR3 in DNA: TGTGCCAGCAGCAAAGGTCGCCTAGAGATGGGAGAGACCCAGTACTTC. Its translation: CASSKGRLEMGETQYF.

This clonotype was picked up a small number of times. This sequence joins TRBV6-1 and TRBJ2-1; 9 nucleotides align to TRBD2. CDR3 length: 15 amino acids. Per germline, CDR1 MNHNS and CDR2 SASEGT. V gave up 5 bases and J gave up 6 bases; unmatched junction bases: 8. CDR3 in DNA: TGTGCCAGCAGTCCCCGGACTAGCGCGGGCAATGAGCAGTTCTTC. Its translation: CASSPRTSAGNEQFF.

This clonotype was detected many times. This chain connects TRBV5-1 to TRBJ2-6; D may match TRBD1 or TRBD2 (5 bases each). This CDR3 region has 16 residues. The germline V gene has CDR1 SGHRS and CDR2 YFSETQ. Trimming removed 3 bases at V and 0 bases at J, with 10 bases between. Written as DNA, the CDR3 is TGCGCCAGCAGCTGGGACCGGAACTCTGGGGCCAACGTCCTGACTTTC. Translating it yields CASSWDRNSGANVLTF. Full variable domain (rest looked up from reference TRBV5-1 and TRBJ2-6): KAGVTQTPRYLIKTRGQQVTLSCSPISGHRSVSWYQQTPGQGLQFLFEYFSETQRNKGNFPGRFSGRQFSNSRSEMNVSTLELGDSALYLCASSWDRNSGANVLTFGAGSRLTVL.

The V and J genes are TRBV29-1 and TRBJ2-7, with D perhaps TRBD1 or TRBD2 (5 bases each). CDR1 and CDR2 from the germline V gene are SQVTM and ANQGSEA. The length of the CDR3 is 13 residues. The V and J ends lost 3 bases and 2 bases respectively, with 11 bases between them. Here the CDR3 DNA reads TGCAGCGTTGACAGGGTCGGGGCCTACGAGCAGTACTTC. This translates into CSVDRVGAYEQYF.

The V call is TRBV5-5, the J call TRBJ1-1; no clear D. V lost 4 bases to trimming and J lost 0 bases, with 10 bases between them. The V gene's germline CDR1 is SGHKS and CDR2 YYEKEE (reference sequence). The CDR3 has 14 residues. CDR3 nucleotides: TGTGCCAGCAGCGCAGGACTGATGAACACTGAAGCTTTCTTT. It specifies CASSAGLMNTEAFF.

This clonotype was counted many times. The V and J genes are TRBV10-2 and TRBJ2-7; D is ambiguous. CDR1 and CDR2 (germline): WSHSY, SAAADI. V was clipped by 0 bases and J by 6 bases, with 18 bases between them. CDR3 size: 16 residues. The DNA of the CDR3 is TGCGCCAGCAGTGAGTCCCCCGGAAGGGTTCGTACCGAGCAGTACGTC. Translation gives CASSESPGRVRTEQYV.

The chain has TRBV7-8 and TRBJ1-4; D possibly corresponds to TRBD1 (5 bases). Trimming took off 2 bases at V and 0 bases at J, with 19 bases between the two ends. Germline assignment: CDR1 SGHVS and CDR2 FQNEAQ. The CDR3 extends over 19 amino acids. CDR3 nucleotides: TGTGCCAGCAGCTTATCCTGGGACCCTCCCTGGTCAACTAATGAAAAACTGTTTTTT. This sequence encodes CASSLSWDPPWSTNEKLFF.

In its sample, this clonotype was seen a few times. The V gene is TRBV20-1, the J gene TRBJ1-5, with a weak D call TRBD1 (5 bases). Trimming stripped 4 bases from V and 4 bases from J, with 17 bases between. The V gene's germline CDR1 is DFQATT and CDR2 SNEGSKA (reference sequence). This CDR3 has 15 amino acids. CDR3 sequence: CSAKLFTGWNQPQHF. The DNA of the CDR3 is TGCAGTGCTAAACTTTTTACAGGTTGGAATCAGCCCCAGCATTTT.

This clonotype appeared a few times. This CDR3 reads CASSQGILEHNEQFF. CDR3 nucleotides: TGCGCCAGCAGCCAGGGGATTCTAGAGCACAATGAGCAGTTCTTC. The chain combines TRBV4-3 with TRBJ2-1; D ambiguous. CDR1 is LGHNA, CDR2 YSLEER, per germline. The ends were cut back, 3 bases at V and 5 bases at J, with 14 bases in the middle. CDR3 length equals 15 residues.

There are a few counts of this clonotype. The chain carries TRBV6-5 and TRBJ2-1, with 11 positions matching TRBD2. This CDR3 contains 15 residues. The J segment lost 9 bases and the V segment lost 2 bases, leaving 6 bases of the junction unmatched. Germline CDR1 is MNHEY and CDR2 is SVGAGI. The CDR3 region is CASSYGTSGSFEQFF. The CDR3, as DNA: TGTGCCAGCAGTTACGGTACTAGCGGGAGTTTTGAGCAGTTCTTC.

The chain links TRBV7-9 to TRBJ1-2; tentative D call: TRBD1 (5 bases). The CDR3 has 14 residues. CDR1 and CDR2 (germline): SEHNR, FQNEAQ (reference sequence). V lost 0 bases and J 4 bases, leaving 9 bases between the germline ends. As DNA, the CDR3 is TGTGCCAGCAGCTTAGCATCGGGGGTCTATGGCTACACCTTC. It codes for CASSLASGVYGYTF.

This clonotype has just a few counts. The chain carries TRBV27 and TRBJ2-6; D is undetermined. From germline, CDR1 is MNHEY and CDR2 SMNVEV (reference sequence). The CDR3 loop spans 15 amino acids. V was shortened by 4 bases and J by 0 bases, with 7 bases between the two germline ends. The CDR3 spells CASSSKTSGANVLTF. CDR3 bases: TGTGCCAGCAGTTCAAAAACCTCTGGGGCCAACGTCCTGACTTTC.

The J gene is TRBJ1-2, the V gene TRBV15; 11 nucleotides line up with TRBD1. V dropped 0 bases and J dropped 6; count of bases not matched to a gene: 12. CDR1 is LNHNV and CDR2 is YYDKDF in the germline V gene (reference sequence). This CDR3 comprises 18 residues. CDR3 in amino acids: CATSRDYPDRGPLDGYTF. The CDR3 DNA follows: TGTGCCACCAGCAGAGATTACCCGGACAGGGGGCCACTTGATGGCTACACCTTC.

This clonotype was seen a few times. The CDR3 loop reads CAISERTAYGYTF. In nucleotides, the CDR3 is TGTGCCATCAGTGAAAGGACAGCCTATGGCTACACCTTC. This sequence joins TRBV10-3 and TRBJ1-2; weak D call: TRBD1 (6 bases). The CDR3 spans 13 residues. From germline, CDR1 is ENHRY and CDR2 SYGVKD. With 3 bases removed from V and 4 bases from J, the gap between germline ends came to 9 bases.

A word on this clonotype: Likely a read error: the CDR3 ends without its conserved phenylalanine or tryptophan. The chain couples TRBV6-4 to TRBJ2-3; 10 bases fit TRBD1. The CDR3 spans 15 residues. V lost 2 bases, J lost 4 bases, and 3 bases stayed unmatched. The germline V gene has CDR1 MRHNA and CDR2 SNTAGT. The CDR3 DNA follows: TGTGCCAGCAGTGACGGGACAGGGGATGCAGATACGCAGTATTTA. This codes for CASSDGTGDADTQYL.

The chain is built from TRBV4-3 and TRBJ2-5; 7 nucleotides align to TRBD1. Per the germline V gene, CDR1 is LGHNA and CDR2 is YSLEER. The junction had 4 bases not matched to a gene; V was cut back by 3 bases and J by 3 bases. This CDR3 spans 14 amino acids. The CDR3 nucleotides read TGCGCCAGCAGCCAGCCGGGACAGAAAGAGACCCAGTACTTC. It encodes CASSQPGQKETQYF.

The chain recombines TRBV7-2 with TRBJ1-2; 8 bases agree with TRBD1. The V segment lost 4 bases and the J segment 4 bases; nucleotides outside the gene matches: 14. Germline V gene sequence: CDR1 SGHTA, CDR2 FQGNSA. This CDR3 region has 17 residues. Written as DNA, the CDR3 is TGTGCCAGCAGCTCCCCGGGATCAGGGGGCGGAGGCTATGGCTACACCTTC. Amino acid sequence: CASSSPGSGGGGYGYTF.

This clonotype was counted a few times. CDR3 sequence reads: CASSLSFLLAYNEQFF. CDR3 sequence (DNA): TGTGCCAGCAGTTTATCTTTTCTTCTAGCCTACAATGAGCAGTTCTTC. The chain couples TRBV28 to TRBJ2-1; D uncertain. V gave up 1 base and J gave up 2 bases, with 12 bases separating them. This CDR3 spans 16 amino acids. Per the germline V gene, CDR1 is MDHEN and CDR2 is SYDVKM.

This chain joins TRBV10-3 and TRBJ2-5; weak D call: TRBD1 (6 bases). Trimming took 4 bases from V and 2 from J, leaving 14 bases between them. Germline V gene lookup returns CDR1 ENHRY and CDR2 SYGVKD. The CDR3 is 15 residues long. The CDR3 nucleotides are TGTGCCATCAGTGGTGTCGGTGGACAGCAAGAGACCCAGTACTTC. Residues: CAISGVGGQQETQYF.